This T cell receptor (beta chain) derives from a study of blood T cells in healthy people across ages. A second PCR of roughly 7 to 11 cycles used a sample-barcoded 5' primer and a J-beta primer mix. TCRdb reanalysed the 5' RACE reads using MiXCR and keeps one entry per CDR3 protein. The sample yields nearly 800,000 distinct CDR3 sequences, more than 20% seen once. A single count supports this clonotype. The data also belong to a second study, concerning T cells of mothers and their children.

The sample consisted of blood. This TCR was recovered from a boy younger than 18 in good health.

The CDR3 here is CASSSRGHYEQYF. In DNA, the CDR3 is TGTGCCAGCAGTTCCCGCGGCCACTACGAGCAGTACTTC. The chain has TRBV28 and TRBJ2-5, with D uncertain. The DNA end is more similar to TRBJ2-7, so the J call may be wrong. The CDR3 extends over 13 amino acids. Germline V gene sequence: CDR1 MDHEN, CDR2 SYDVKM.